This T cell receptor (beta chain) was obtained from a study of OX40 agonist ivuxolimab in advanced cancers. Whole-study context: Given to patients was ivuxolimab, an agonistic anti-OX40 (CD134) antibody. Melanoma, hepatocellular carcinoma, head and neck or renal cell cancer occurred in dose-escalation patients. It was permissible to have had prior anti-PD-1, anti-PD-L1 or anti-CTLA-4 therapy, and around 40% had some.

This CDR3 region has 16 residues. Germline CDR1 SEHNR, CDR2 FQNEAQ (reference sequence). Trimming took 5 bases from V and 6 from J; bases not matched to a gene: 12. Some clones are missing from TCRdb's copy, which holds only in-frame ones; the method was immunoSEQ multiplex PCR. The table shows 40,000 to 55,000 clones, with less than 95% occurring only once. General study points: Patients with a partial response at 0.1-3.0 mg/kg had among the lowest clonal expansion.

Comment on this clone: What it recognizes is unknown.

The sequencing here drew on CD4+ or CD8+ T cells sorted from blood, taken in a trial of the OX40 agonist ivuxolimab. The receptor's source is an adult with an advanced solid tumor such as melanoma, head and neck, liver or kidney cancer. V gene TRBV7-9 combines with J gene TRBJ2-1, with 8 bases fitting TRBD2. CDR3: CASSLLPGLVSNEQFF. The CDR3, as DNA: TGTGCCAGCAGCCTCTTACCGGGACTAGTATCCAATGAGCAGTTCTTC.